The next 30 T cell receptor beta chains were all read from a single sample in a study of technical replicates of blood from a few donors. TCRdb's copy holds only in-frame clones and misses some; the assay was immunoSEQ multiplex PCR. This sample has around 97,000 clones, with roughly 96% found just once. Sequenced material: T cells isolated from PBMCs. The source is a human donor in good health.

CDR3 sequence reads: CASSPDRGFTNTEAFF. The DNA for the CDR3 is TGTGCCAGCAGCCCGGACAGGGGATTTACGAACACTGAAGCTTTCTTT. V and J are TRBV2 and TRBJ1-1; 9 positions match TRBD1. Germline V gives CDR1 SNHLY, CDR2 FYNNEI. V gave up 6 bases and J gave up 1 base; unmatched junction bases: 9. The CDR3 runs 16 residues.

V usage is TRBV30 and J usage is TRBJ2-7; no clear D. The CDR3 is 13 amino acids. Germline CDR1 reads GTSNPN; CDR2 reads SVGIG (reference sequence). V lost 2 bases to trimming and J lost 1 base, with 9 bases between them. The CDR3 region has the DNA TGTGCCTGGAGTAGAACCCTATCCTACGAGCAGTACTTC. Residues: CAWSRTLSYEQYF.

The chain is built from TRBV6-5 and TRBJ1-4; D is uncertain. The CDR3 runs to 16 residues. CDR1 is MNHEY, CDR2 SVGAGI, per germline. Trimming left V 0 bases short and J 8 bases short, with 16 bases between. CDR3 sequence reads: CASSYSGPFGREKLFF. The CDR3 DNA sequence: TGTGCCAGCAGTTACTCCGGGCCTTTCGGGAGGGAAAAACTGTTTTTT.

The chain is built from TRBV5-5 and TRBJ2-2, with 9 bases matching TRBD2. The length of the CDR3 is 16 residues. J gave up 1 base and V 7 bases, and 8 bases lay outside the gene matches. Germline CDR1 reads SGHKS; CDR2 reads YYEKEE (reference sequence). In nucleotides, the CDR3 is TGTGCCAGCGGTACTCGACTAGCGGAGAACACCGGGGAGCTGTTTTTT. This encodes CASGTRLAENTGELFF.

J is TRBJ1-3 and V is TRBV28, with TRBD1 matching 8 bases. V shed 4 bases and J 5 bases; nucleotides not matched to a gene: 7. CDR3 length: 15 amino acids. Germline V CDR1 and CDR2: MDHEN, SYDVKM. The CDR3 coding sequence is TGTGCCAGCAGTTCGACGGACAGGGAGAGAAACACCATATATTTT. Translation: CASSSTDRERNTIYF. The variable domain in full, completed from reference TRBV28 and TRBJ1-3, reads DVKVTQSSRYLVKRTGEKVFLECVQDMDHENMFWYRQDPGLGLRLIYFSYDVKMKEKGDIPEGYSVSREKKERFSLILESASTNQTSMYLCASSSTDRERNTIYFGEGSWLTVV.

A note on this clone: This same CDR3 is encoded by further DNA sequences in the sample. The rearrangement joins TRBV10-3 to TRBJ1-1; the D gene is possibly TRBD1 (5 bases). Trimming pared 6 bases from V and 4 bases from J, leaving 6 bases between. There are 11 residues in the CDR3. Germline CDR1 is ENHRY and CDR2 is SYGVKD. The CDR3 nucleotides are TGTGCCATCAGCGGGGGCACTGAAGCTTTCTTT. Protein sequence: CAISGGTEAFF.

This clone was seen once. The rearrangement links TRBV19 to TRBJ2-7; 10 bases agree with TRBD2. CDR1 and CDR2 (germline): LNHDA, SQIVND (reference sequence). CDR3 length: 14 amino acids. The V segment lost 6 bases and the J segment 5 bases; nucleotides outside the gene matches: 7. The CDR3 loop is CASSPGTSAHEQYF. The CDR3 DNA is TGTGCCAGTAGCCCCGGGACTAGCGCCCACGAGCAGTACTTC.

The chain is built from TRBV10-3 and TRBJ2-3; a possible D gene is TRBD2 (5 bases). This CDR3 has 13 amino acids. Germline lookup yields CDR1 ENHRY and CDR2 SYGVKD. V gave up 11 bases and J gave up 2 bases, with 14 bases separating them. The DNA of the CDR3 is TGTGCCCTCGGGGTGGGTTCCACAGATACGCAGTATTTT. It codes for CALGVGSTDTQYF.

This chain links TRBV4-3 with TRBJ1-4; no clear D gene. V shed 4 bases and J shed 8 bases, with 14 bases lying between them. Germline loops: CDR1 LGHNA, CDR2 YSLEER. The CDR3 totals 14 residues. The CDR3 coding sequence is TGCGCCAGCAGCCCCCTATTGGAGGGCGAAAAACTGTTTTTT. It translates to CASSPLLEGEKLFF.

The DNA for the CDR3 is TGTGCCAGCAGCTTTAGGGCAGGGGGCCGGCAGCCCCAGCATTTT. This gives the protein CASSFRAGGRQPQHF. The genes are TRBV5-8 and TRBJ1-5; 8 bases map to TRBD1. Trimming at V came to 2 bases and at J to 7 bases, leaving 8 bases not matched to a gene. The germline CDR1 and CDR2 sequences are SGHTS and YDEGEE. The CDR3 has 15 amino acids.

This chain uses TRBV6-1 with TRBJ2-7; D perhaps matches TRBD2 (6 bases). This CDR3 contains 15 residues. Trimming took 5 bases from V and 3 from J, leaving 17 bases between them. Germline V CDR1 and CDR2: MNHNS, SASEGT. The CDR3 coding sequence is TGTGCCAGCAGTCCTGGCCGGGAGATTATCTACGAGCAGTACTTC. Amino acids: CASSPGREIIYEQYF.

The chain joins TRBV19 to TRBJ2-1; maybe TRBD2 (5 bases). The CDR3 length is 13 residues. Germline CDR1 and CDR2: LNHDA and SQIVND (reference sequence). The germline V and J ends were trimmed by 7 bases and 7 bases, with 14 bases remaining between them. CDR3 in amino acids: CASKRVGSNEQFF. The CDR3 DNA reads TGTGCCAGTAAGAGGGTCGGGTCGAATGAGCAGTTCTTC.

The chain employs TRBV2 and TRBJ2-2; TRBD2 matches 12 bases. The germline gives CDR1 SNHLY, CDR2 FYNNEI. After removal of 5 bases from V and 4 bases from J, the junction contained 5 bases not matched to a gene. This CDR3 is built from 16 residues. The chain's CDR3 is CASSLAGGPSTGELFF. The CDR3 DNA reads as TGTGCCAGCAGTCTAGCGGGAGGGCCTAGCACCGGGGAGCTGTTTTTT.

The chain uses TRBV11-3 and TRBJ2-5; TRBD1 agrees at 9 bases. The trim removed 4 bases at V and 2 bases at J, leaving 8 bases unmatched. The V gene's germline CDR1 is SGHNT and CDR2 YENEEA. The CDR3 has 16 residues. The CDR3 DNA is TGTGCCAGCAGCTCGTGGGACAGGGAGGGGCAAGAGACCCAGTACTTC. It encodes CASSSWDREGQETQYF.

This rearrangement joins TRBV15 to TRBJ2-5, with 13 nucleotides matching TRBD2. Germline V CDR1 and CDR2: LNHNV, YYDKDF (reference sequence). With V trimmed by 3 bases and J by 4 bases, 8 bases remained unmatched. CDR3 length: 17 amino acids. CDR3 in amino acids: CATSRYGLAGVSETQYF. The CDR3 DNA follows: TGTGCCACCAGCAGGTACGGACTAGCGGGAGTATCAGAGACCCAGTACTTC.

The chain joins TRBV5-4 to TRBJ2-1; a weak D match, TRBD2 (6 bases). Per germline, CDR1 SGHNT and CDR2 YYREEE (reference sequence). The CDR3 extends over 15 amino acids. V was pared by 0 bases and J by 4 bases, with 11 bases between. The CDR3 nucleotides read TGTGCCAGCAGCTTGGGCGCGGGGTGGTACAATGAGCAGTTCTTC. Its protein product is CASSLGAGWYNEQFF. The variable domain in full, completed from reference TRBV5-4 and TRBJ2-1, reads ETGVTQSPTHLIKTRGQQVTLRCSSQSGHNTVSWYQQALGQGPQFIFQYYREEENGRGNFPPRFSGLQFPNYSSELNVNALELDDSALYLCASSLGAGWYNEQFFGPGTRLTVL.

The chain joins TRBV29-1 to TRBJ2-3; no clear D gene. The CDR3 totals 12 residues. Looked up from germline, CDR1 is SQVTM and CDR2 is ANQGSEA. V lost 5 bases and J 0 bases, leaving 6 bases between the germline ends. Here the CDR3 DNA reads TGCAGCGTTTCTCCTAGCACAGATACGCAGTATTTT. Encoded protein: CSVSPSTDTQYF.

The V call is TRBV28, the J call TRBJ2-7; D unresolved. The CDR3 has 14 residues. Between the trimmed V and J ends, which lost 5 bases and 2 bases, there was a span of 13 bases. Germline V gene sequence: CDR1 MDHEN, CDR2 SYDVKM. CDR3 nucleotide sequence: TGTGCCAGCAGTCCCACAACAGTGGCCTACGAGCAGTACTTC. It codes for CASSPTTVAYEQYF.

The J gene is TRBJ2-1, the V gene TRBV7-3; 15 bases are shared with TRBD2. The CDR3 loop spans 15 amino acids. The germline V gene encodes CDR1 SGHTA and CDR2 FQGTGA. V shed 5 bases and J 16 bases; nucleotides not matched to a gene: 12. This CDR3 is CASSRGLAGGSLLFF. Here the CDR3 DNA reads TGTGCCAGCAGCCGTGGACTAGCGGGAGGGTCCTTATTATTCTTC.

V gene TRBV7-9 combines with J gene TRBJ2-1; TRBD1 matches at 7 bases. The CDR3 extends over 18 amino acids. The ends lost 4 bases at V and 3 bases at J; junction bases unmatched: 15. Germline V gene lookup returns CDR1 SEHNR and CDR2 FQNEAQ (reference sequence). The DNA of the CDR3 is TGTGCCAGCAGCTCAACAACAGGGGTAATTTCCCTCTACAATGAGCAGTTCTTC. This gives the protein CASSSTTGVISLYNEQFF. The complete variable domain, with remaining parts taken from reference TRBV7-9 and TRBJ2-1, reads DTGVSQNPRHKITKRGQNVTFRCDPISEHNRLYWYRQTLGQGPEFLTYFQNEAQLEKSRLLSDRFSAERPKGSFSTLEIQRTEQGDSAMYLCASSSTTGVISLYNEQFFGPGTRLTVL.

The chain couples TRBV6-1 to TRBJ1-2; TRBD1 is a possible D gene (5 bases). V gave up 3 bases and J gave up 4 bases, with 15 bases separating them. The CDR3 length is 15 residues. CDR1 and CDR2 from the germline V gene are MNHNS and SASEGT. The CDR3 DNA sequence: TGTGCCAGCAGTGAGAGTGAGACAGCCCTCTATGGCTACACCTTC. Translating it yields CASSESETALYGYTF.

V gene TRBV6-4 combines with J gene TRBJ2-2, with D possibly TRBD2 on 5 matching bases. The CDR3 loop spans 14 amino acids. V was cut by 10 bases and J by 2 bases, with 14 bases left in between. Germline CDR1 is MRHNA and CDR2 is SNTAGT. In DNA form, the CDR3 reads TGTGCCACCCGGACTGATCGCAACACCGGGGAGCTGTTTTTT. Translated, it gives CATRTDRNTGELFF.

This clone was recorded once. The chain joins TRBV9 to TRBJ2-5; TRBD1 is a possible D gene (6 bases). Germline assignment: CDR1 SGDLS and CDR2 YYNGEE. V shed 2 bases and J shed 4 bases, with 12 bases lying between them. The CDR3 runs 14 residues. CDR3 protein: CASSVQGLSETQYF. The CDR3 region has the DNA TGTGCCAGCAGCGTTCAGGGGTTATCAGAGACCCAGTACTTC.

This clone appeared a few times. The chain links TRBV28 to TRBJ1-1, with 7 bases aligning to TRBD1. The CDR3 is 15 residues long. V lost 6 bases, J lost 8 bases, and 15 bases stayed unmatched. In germline, CDR1 is MDHEN, CDR2 SYDVKM. The CDR3 nucleotides are TGTGCCAGCAGCCTTTGGCCCAGGGGGGAGTCAGAAGCTTTCTTT. This translates into CASSLWPRGESEAFF.

This sequence joins TRBV13 and TRBJ2-1; TRBD2 matches 8 bases. The germline CDR1 and CDR2 sequences are PRHDT and FYEKMQ (reference sequence). The ends lost 3 bases at V and 6 bases at J; junction bases unmatched: 4. This CDR3 spans 14 amino acids. As DNA, the CDR3 is TGTGCCAGCAGCTTTGCTGCGGGAGGCAATGAGCAGTTCTTC. It yields the protein CASSFAAGGNEQFF. Looking up the rest from reference TRBV13 and TRBJ2-1 gives the full variable domain: AAGVIQSPRHLIKEKRETATLKCYPIPRHDTVYWYQQGPGQDPQFLISFYEKMQSDKGSIPDRFSAQQFSDYHSELNMSSLELGDSALYFCASSFAAGGNEQFFGPGTRLTVL.

This clone has more than one count but fewer than ten. The J gene is TRBJ2-6, the V gene TRBV4-3; 7 nucleotides agree with TRBD1. The germline gives CDR1 LGHNA, CDR2 YSLEER. Germline trimming cut 2 bases from V and 0 bases from J; bases unmatched to any gene: 4. The CDR3 is made up of 17 amino acids. This CDR3 is CASSQIQGVSGANVLTF. The CDR3 nucleotides read TGCGCCAGCAGCCAAATTCAGGGGGTCTCTGGGGCCAACGTCCTGACTTTC.

The V and J genes are TRBV4-1 and TRBJ1-2; no reliable D call. Per the germline V gene, CDR1 is MGHRA and CDR2 is YSYEKL. The V gene lost 3 bases and the J gene lost 4 bases, with 15 bases spanning the gap. The CDR3 is made up of 15 amino acids. The CDR3 nucleotides read TGCGCCAGCAGCCAGAGAGTAAGCTCCTCCTATGGCTACACCTTC. It yields the protein CASSQRVSSSYGYTF.

The gene calls are TRBV5-1 and TRBJ1-4, with a tentative D call TRBD1 (5 bases). V was cut by 7 bases and J by 8 bases, with 15 bases left in between. CDR3 length equals 13 residues. CDR1 and CDR2 (germline): SGHRS, YFSETQ. The CDR3: CASHSGGEEKLFF. The CDR3 coding sequence is TGCGCCAGCCACTCTGGGGGGGAGGAAAAACTGTTTTTT.

This sequence joins TRBV28 and TRBJ2-1; 10 bases line up with TRBD2. The CDR3 has 15 amino acids. The germline gives CDR1 MDHEN, CDR2 SYDVKM. Trimming cost V 5 bases and J 1 base; bases outside gene matches: 2. The DNA for the CDR3 is TGTGCCAGCAGTAAAGCGGGAGGGTCCTACAATGAGCAGTTCTTC. It specifies CASSKAGGSYNEQFF.

The chain uses TRBV4-3 and TRBJ2-3, with TRBD2 identical over 7 bases. V dropped 1 base and J dropped 5; count of bases not matched to a gene: 3. Germline V lookup: CDR1 LGHNA, CDR2 YSLEER. The CDR3 length is 14 residues. The chain's CDR3 is CASSQVGEGDTQYF. The DNA for the CDR3 is TGCGCCAGCAGCCAAGTTGGGGAGGGAGATACGCAGTATTTT.